This is a list of T cell receptor beta chains from one sample in a study of human T cells and chemical hapten exposure. From the RACE reads, TCRdb called clonotypes with MiXCR, one entry per CDR3 protein. The table records about 78,000 distinct CDR3 sequences, roughly 8.5% of them present only once. The material was whole blood, obtained in connection with sensitization to the hapten diphenylcyclopropenone (DPC). The receptors come from a woman between 45 and 60 years old with alopecia areata. Some clones in this sample may be carry-over from other donors' samples. Both conserved end residues are part of each CDR3. The order of the fields is V gene, clone size, D gene, J gene, CDR3 DNA, CDR3 protein. The D gene is left open where the match is weak. Size tells how often a clone was seen (once, few, many) or the class of an expanded clone, and some rows leave it out.

V gene: TRBV6-5; clone size: few; D gene: TRBD1; J gene: TRBJ2-7; CDR3 DNA: TGTGCCAGCAGTGGCTGGACAGGGGGTTCCTACGAGCAGTACTTC; CDR3 protein: CASSGWTGGSYEQYF
V gene: TRBV3-1; clone size: many; D gene: -; J gene: TRBJ2-3; CDR3 DNA: TGTGCCAGCAGCCATCAGGGCGGGCTCACAGATACGCAGTATTTT; CDR3 protein: CASSHQGGLTDTQYF
V gene: TRBV19; clone size: -; D gene: TRBD1; J gene: TRBJ1-1; CDR3 DNA: TGTGCCAGTAGTATAGCCCCACAGGGGACTGAAGCTTTCTTT; CDR3 protein: CASSIAPQGTEAFF
V gene: TRBV20-1; clone size: -; D gene: -; J gene: TRBJ1-1; CDR3 DNA: TGCAGTGCTCCTACAGTGAGTGATACTGAAGCTTTCTTT; CDR3 protein: CSAPTVSDTEAFF
V gene: TRBV28; clone size: -; D gene: -; J gene: TRBJ2-3; CDR3 DNA: TGTGCCAGCAGTTTATTCGAGGGGTTGACAGATACGCAGTATTTT; CDR3 protein: CASSLFEGLTDTQYF
V gene: TRBV27; clone size: few; D gene: TRBD2; J gene: TRBJ2-1; CDR3 DNA: TGTGCCAGCAGTTTTTTGAGCATTAGCGGGGGGTCATACAATGAGCAGTTCTTC; CDR3 protein: CASSFLSISGGSYNEQFF
V gene: TRBV7-2; clone size: -; D gene: TRBD1; J gene: TRBJ1-2; CDR3 DNA: TGTGCCAGCAGCTTGAGTCAGGGGGCCGTCTATGGCTACACCTTC; CDR3 protein: CASSLSQGAVYGYTF
V gene: TRBV7-9; clone size: few; D gene: -; J gene: TRBJ1-1; CDR3 DNA: TGTGCCAGCAGTCGACAGGTCGGAAACACTGAAGCTTTCTTT; CDR3 protein: CASSRQVGNTEAFF
V gene: TRBV10-1; clone size: -; D gene: -; J gene: TRBJ2-7; CDR3 DNA: TGCGCCAGCAGTGAGTCAAGGACTACCCGGTACGAGCAGTACTTC; CDR3 protein: CASSESRTTRYEQYF
V gene: TRBV7-9; clone size: -; D gene: TRBD2; J gene: TRBJ2-7; CDR3 DNA: TGTGCCAGCAGCTTTGTCGAGCGGGAAAACGAGCAGTACTTC; CDR3 protein: CASSFVERENEQYF
V gene: TRBV25-1; clone size: many; D gene: TRBD1; J gene: TRBJ1-5; CDR3 DNA: TGTGCCAGCAGTGGCCCAGCAAACAGGGGCAGTCAGCCCCAGCATTTT; CDR3 protein: CASSGPANRGSQPQHF
V gene: TRBV18; clone size: few; D gene: -; J gene: TRBJ1-1; CDR3 DNA: TGTGCCAGCTCACCACCGATGGGGTTGGGCACTGAAGCTTTCTTT; CDR3 protein: CASSPPMGLGTEAFF
V gene: TRBV27; clone size: few; D gene: -; J gene: TRBJ2-2; CDR3 DNA: TGTGCCAGCAGATCATCTACCGGGGAGCTGTTTTTT; CDR3 protein: CASRSSTGELFF
V gene: TRBV5-1; clone size: few; D gene: TRBD2; J gene: TRBJ2-3; CDR3 DNA: TGCGCCAGCAGACGGGGGAGGGCCGGGACAGATACGCAGTATTTT; CDR3 protein: CASRRGRAGTDTQYF
V gene: TRBV6-5; clone size: many; D gene: -; J gene: TRBJ1-5; CDR3 DNA: TGTGCCAGCAGTTCCCTCCAGTTTGGGGGAAATCAGCCCCAGCATTTT; CDR3 protein: CASSSLQFGGNQPQHF
V gene: TRBV20-1; clone size: -; D gene: TRBD1; J gene: TRBJ1-5; CDR3 DNA: TGCAGTGCTAGAGTAGTAGGGGGCGAACCTGCTCCTTGGTTCGATCAGCCCCAGCATTTT; CDR3 protein: CSARVVGGEPAPWFDQPQHF
V gene: TRBV7-9; clone size: -; D gene: TRBD2; J gene: TRBJ2-1; CDR3 DNA: TGTGCCAGCAGCTCTACTAGCGGGAGGCCCTCCTACAATGAGCAGTTCTTC; CDR3 protein: CASSSTSGRPSYNEQFF
V gene: TRBV6-6; clone size: many; D gene: TRBD1; J gene: TRBJ1-4; CDR3 DNA: TGTGCCAGCAGTTACCCCAGGGGGGATGAAAAACTGTTTTTT; CDR3 protein: CASSYPRGDEKLFF
V gene: TRBV29-1; clone size: many; D gene: TRBD2; J gene: TRBJ2-2; CDR3 DNA: TGCAGCGTTGAAGCCCAGCGGGAGAGCACCGGGGAGCTGTTTTTT; CDR3 protein: CSVEAQRESTGELFF
V gene: TRBV2; clone size: -; D gene: -; J gene: TRBJ2-1; CDR3 DNA: TGTGCCAGCAGTGGAGGGGGGCTTGATCAGTTCTTC; CDR3 protein: CASSGGGLDQFF
V gene: TRBV3-1; clone size: -; D gene: TRBD1; J gene: TRBJ2-5; CDR3 DNA: TGTGCCAGCAGCCAAGATGCAGGGGGCGTTGAGACCCAGTACTTC; CDR3 protein: CASSQDAGGVETQYF
V gene: TRBV27; clone size: -; D gene: -; J gene: TRBJ2-3; CDR3 DNA: TGTGCCAGCAGTCCCCCGAGGTGGCAGGGAGGAGCAGATACGCAGTATTTT; CDR3 protein: CASSPPRWQGGADTQYF
V gene: TRBV2; clone size: -; D gene: TRBD1; J gene: TRBJ1-5; CDR3 DNA: TGTGCCAGCAGCCGGGACAGAGATCAGCCCCAGCATTTT; CDR3 protein: CASSRDRDQPQHF
V gene: TRBV29-1; clone size: few; D gene: TRBD2; J gene: TRBJ2-3; CDR3 DNA: TGCAGCGTCCCGGGCGGGAGTGTGCGAGATACGCAGTATTTT; CDR3 protein: CSVPGGSVRDTQYF